This T cell receptor beta chain was captured in a study of metastatic and nonmetastatic thyroid tumors. Thyroid surgery was preceded by no treatment in any patient. CDR1 MDHEN and CDR2 SYDVKM come from the germline V gene. Trimming left V 3 bases short and J 8 bases short, with 17 bases between. This CDR3 is 15 amino acids long. Through MiXCR, TCRdb re-clonotyped the PCR reads. The sample shows fewer than 12,000 clones, about 26% of them seen only once. The chain carries TRBV28 and TRBJ2-1; no clear D. The sequenced sample was tumor tissue. The receptor was isolated from a male donor with papillary thyroid cancer or a benign thyroid nodule (not recorded which). Some clones in this sample may be carry-over from other donors' samples. As DNA, the CDR3 is TGTGCCAGCAGTTTCCCAAGGTGTCTCATGGATGAGCAGTTCTTC. It yields the protein CASSFPRCLMDEQFF.